The clone carrying this T cell receptor (beta chain) was counted many times. Its antigen is unidentified. This specimen belongs to a study of molecular identifiers for immune sequencing clone quantification. This CDR3 is built from 12 residues. Germline V gene data show CDR1 as GTSNPN and CDR2 as SVGIG (reference sequence). V was pared by 4 bases and J by 8 bases, with 12 bases between. Generation of bulk TCR libraries relied on previously described methods and listed TCR primers. TCRdb reanalysed the PCR reads using MiXCR and keeps one entry per CDR3 protein. Of about 97,000 distinct CDR3 sequences in the sample, more than 20% were seen once. Between roughly 17,000 and 1,000,000 sorted cells, with 10%, 30% or 50% RNA, yielded naive CD8 libraries. Study-level findings and limits: Researchers reportedly could pick up spiked Jurkat TCR RNA from one cell mixed into some 1 million naive cells.

J is TRBJ2-1 and V is TRBV30, with D perhaps matching TRBD1 (6 bases). The receptor comes from a human donor in good health. Some libraries in this study had Jurkat cell RNA spiked in. The sample comprised naive CD8+ T cells from blood, with Jurkat cell RNA spiked in. Described subset: FACS-sorted CD8+CD4-CCR7+CD45RA+ naive T cells. The CDR3 bases are TGTGCCTGGAACCGGGACACATATGAGCAGTTCTTC. Its translation is CAWNRDTYEQFF.